The clone carrying this T cell receptor (beta chain) appeared a few times. What it recognizes is unknown. The data derive from a study of post-analysis software for immune sequencing data. Study in general: Relapsing-remitting, secondary progressive and progressive-relapsing multiple sclerosis courses were included.

Germline V lookup: CDR1 LNHNV, CDR2 YYDKDF (reference sequence). The V end lost 1 base, the J end lost 4 bases, and 10 bases lay between the germline ends. This CDR3 is built from 14 residues. Unique-molecular-identifier-tagged TCR beta cDNA libraries were used. cDNA molecules numbering some 500,000 came from about 0.94 to 9.7 million T cells. TCRdb reprocessed the PCR reads via MiXCR and lists one record per CDR3 protein. This table holds 450,000 to 650,000 distinct CDR3 sequences, around 44% found once. Study-wide points: Four or five TRBV segments (TRBV5-6, TRBV5-1 and TRBV20-1 among them) occurred more frequently in patients than in controls.

The sequenced sample consisted of blood. The J gene is TRBJ1-2, the V gene TRBV15; D perhaps matches TRBD1 (6 bases). The receptor was derived from a girl aged 5-17 years with multiple sclerosis. The CDR3 here is CATSRADRTYGYTF. DNA of the CDR3: TGTGCCACCAGCAGAGCTGACAGGACCTATGGCTACACCTTC.